The 30 T cell receptor beta chains in this list originate from one sample, sequenced in a study of T cells after somatic rescue of genetic block. Generated by immunoSEQ multiplex PCR, the TCRdb table keeps only in-frame clones and is missing some. This sample has tens of thousands of clones; roughly 94% occur once, and the top ten carry 3%. The sequenced sample was peripheral blood mononuclear cells (PBMCs). Source of these receptors: a man aged 40-55 years.

The rearrangement joins TRBV10-3 to TRBJ1-2, with D maybe TRBD1 (6 bases). Trimming cost V 8 bases and J 1 base, with 11 bases left between them. The CDR3 is made up of 13 amino acids. Per germline, CDR1 ENHRY and CDR2 SYGVKD. CDR3 sequence reads: CAIAGTSNYGYTF. For the CDR3, the DNA is TGTGCCATCGCCGGGACAAGTAACTATGGCTACACCTTC.

The rearrangement links TRBV7-9 to TRBJ2-5; 8 bases align to TRBD2. Germline CDR1 SEHNR, CDR2 FQNEAQ (reference sequence). J was trimmed by 0 bases and V by 5 bases; bases with no gene match: 11. The CDR3 runs 17 residues. The CDR3 nucleotides are TGTGCCAGCAGCCCGGGGGGGGCAGGACGATACCAAGAGACCCAGTACTTC. Amino acid sequence: CASSPGGAGRYQETQYF.

The gene calls are TRBV4-2 and TRBJ2-1, with D perhaps TRBD1 or TRBD2 (5 bases each). Germline CDR1 reads LGHNA; CDR2 reads YNFKEQ. V lost 2 bases, J lost 12 bases, and 20 bases lay in between. The CDR3 runs 15 residues. The CDR3 spells CASSQTGTPSGGQFF. In DNA, the CDR3 is TGTGCCAGCAGCCAAACCGGGACCCCGTCTGGCGGGCAGTTCTTC.

This sequence joins TRBV6-4 and TRBJ2-2; a weak D match, TRBD1 (5 bases). CDR1 and CDR2 (germline): MRHNA, SNTAGT. This CDR3 comprises 15 residues. The ends were cut back, 7 bases at V and 1 base at J, with 13 bases in the middle. The CDR3 protein is CASIYYGQNTGELFF. CDR3 bases: TGTGCCAGCATCTACTACGGACAGAACACCGGGGAGCTGTTTTTT.

This clone has only a few counts. V gene TRBV11-2 combines with J gene TRBJ1-1; TRBD1 agrees at 8 bases. The V gene end was trimmed by 7 bases and the J gene end by 4 bases; junction bases not matched to a gene: 8. The CDR3 totals 14 residues. CDR1 SGHAT and CDR2 FQNNGV come from the germline V gene. DNA of the CDR3: TGTGCCAGCACCCGACAGGGGTCCATCACTGAAGCTTTCTTT. It codes for CASTRQGSITEAFF.

The chain is built from TRBV27 and TRBJ2-3, with a possible D match to TRBD2 (6 bases). Germline CDR1 and CDR2: MNHEY and SMNVEV (reference sequence). V shed 4 bases and J shed 8 bases, with 16 bases lying between them. CDR3 length equals 14 residues. The CDR3 protein is CASSSGVGFGTQYF. The CDR3, as DNA: TGTGCCAGCAGTTCGGGGGTAGGGTTTGGTACGCAGTATTTT.

The V and J genes are TRBV5-1 and TRBJ2-1; 7 positions agree with TRBD2. The CDR3 runs 17 residues. Germline V gene data show CDR1 as SGHRS and CDR2 as YFSETQ. Unmatched junction bases numbered 16, after V lost 1 base and J lost 9 bases. The CDR3: CASSLFSSGPLRGEQFF. CDR3 in DNA: TGCGCCAGCAGCTTGTTTTCTAGCGGCCCCCTGCGGGGTGAGCAGTTCTTC.

The chain couples TRBV6-6 to TRBJ2-5; 7 bases align to TRBD2. The CDR3 length is 14 residues. Germline V CDR1 and CDR2: MNHNY, SVGAGI (reference sequence). The ends lost 7 bases at V and 3 bases at J; junction bases unmatched: 8. The CDR3: CASTPRGVKETQYF. The CDR3 nucleotides are TGTGCCAGCACTCCCCGGGGGGTTAAAGAGACCCAGTACTTC.

This chain joins TRBV7-2 and TRBJ1-4, with D possibly being TRBD1 (6 bases). The CDR3 consists of 14 residues. Trimming took off 6 bases at V and 3 bases at J, with 11 bases between the two ends. The germline V gene has CDR1 SGHTA and CDR2 FQGNSA. In DNA form, the CDR3 reads TGTGCCAGCAGGGATAGGGGGGCTAATGAAAAACTGTTTTTT. Its protein product is CASRDRGANEKLFF.

The chain employs TRBV2 and TRBJ2-1; no clear D gene. Looked up from germline, CDR1 is SNHLY and CDR2 is FYNNEI. V was clipped by 10 bases and J by 4 bases, with 5 bases between them. CDR3 length equals 10 residues. The CDR3 bases are TGTGCCAACCCGTACAATGAGCAGTTCTTC. Amino acid sequence: CANPYNEQFF.

The chain employs TRBV4-1 and TRBJ2-1, with 10 bases identical to TRBD2. The germline V gene encodes CDR1 MGHRA and CDR2 YSYEKL. The CDR3 totals 16 residues. V was pared by 2 bases and J by 5 bases, with 6 bases of the junction left unmatched. In DNA form, the CDR3 reads TGCGCCAGCAGCCAACCTACTAGCGGGGCTCACAATGAGCAGTTCTTC. Its protein is CASSQPTSGAHNEQFF.

A single count supports this clone. The chain links TRBV6-5 to TRBJ1-2; D gene uncertain. Germline loops: CDR1 MNHEY, CDR2 SVGAGI. The CDR3 loop spans 13 amino acids. Deletions cut 5 bases from V and 4 bases from J, with 11 bases between. CDR3 residues: CASSDALGYGYTF. The DNA for the CDR3 is TGTGCCAGCAGTGACGCCCTGGGCTATGGCTACACCTTC.

This clone was seen a single time. The chain links TRBV5-6 to TRBJ1-6, with TRBD1 as a possible D gene (6 bases). CDR1 is SGHDT and CDR2 is YYEEEE in the germline V gene. The CDR3 runs 14 residues. Trimming took off 0 bases at V and 10 bases at J, with 11 bases between the two ends. The DNA for the CDR3 is TGTGCCAGCAGCTTGGGCCATCAGGGGTCACCCCTCCACTTT. Protein: CASSLGHQGSPLHF.

The rearrangement uses TRBV10-3 and TRBJ2-3, with D tentatively TRBD2 (5 bases). The CDR3 totals 15 residues. Trimming shortened V by 8 bases and J by 4 bases, and 19 bases separated the two germline ends. Germline assignment: CDR1 ENHRY and CDR2 SYGVKD. The CDR3 bases are TGTGCCATCTCCCCCCAGTTGTCTAGCTCAGATACGCAGTATTTT. Protein product: CAISPQLSSSDTQYF.

The V gene is TRBV5-5, the J gene TRBJ2-1; 7 bases are shared with TRBD2. The V segment lost 4 bases and the J segment 7 bases; nucleotides outside the gene matches: 14. Germline lookup yields CDR1 SGHKS and CDR2 YYEKEE (reference sequence). The CDR3 runs 16 residues. CDR3 residues: CASSTRRAGEDNEQFF. The CDR3, as DNA: TGTGCCAGCAGCACCCGGAGGGCGGGAGAGGATAATGAGCAGTTCTTC.

The rearrangement links TRBV5-1 to TRBJ2-6; 14 nucleotides agree with TRBD2. The germline CDR1 and CDR2 sequences are SGHRS and YFSETQ. V was clipped by 4 bases and J by 0 bases; unmatched bases: 15. The CDR3 runs 22 residues. The CDR3 loop is CASSPPSKTSGRDLSGANVLTF. CDR3 DNA sequence: TGCGCCAGCAGCCCACCCTCCAAGACTAGCGGGAGGGATCTCTCTGGGGCCAACGTCCTGACTTTC.

The rearrangement joins TRBV5-6 to TRBJ1-1, with D hard to call. The CDR3 consists of 13 residues. The V gene's germline CDR1 is SGHDT and CDR2 YYEEEE. V lost 0 bases, J lost 6 bases, and 9 bases lay in between. The CDR3 bases are TGTGCCAGCAGCTTGGGGCGGCATCCTGAAGCTTTCTTT. Translation gives CASSLGRHPEAFF.

The CDR3: CAIRTGSYEQYF. In DNA, the CDR3 is TGTGCCATCCGAACAGGGAGCTACGAGCAGTACTTC. J is TRBJ2-7 and V is TRBV10-3, with D perhaps matching TRBD1 (6 bases). The V gene lost 8 bases and the J gene lost 3 bases, with 11 bases spanning the gap. This CDR3 has 12 residues. The germline V gene has CDR1 ENHRY and CDR2 SYGVKD.

This sequence joins TRBV6-1 and TRBJ1-1; possible D gene TRBD1, 6 bases. From germline, CDR1 is MNHNS and CDR2 SASEGT. V lost 7 bases to trimming and J lost 11 bases, with 11 bases between them. The CDR3 loop spans 10 amino acids. CDR3 in amino acids: CASMNRVAFF. CDR3 DNA: TGTGCCAGCATGAACAGGGTGGCTTTCTTT.

The chain is built from TRBV11-1 and TRBJ2-7, with a possible D match to TRBD1 (5 bases). The CDR3 has 14 residues. From germline, CDR1 is SGHAT and CDR2 FQDESV (reference sequence). The V gene lost 4 bases and the J gene lost 0 bases, with 10 bases spanning the gap. CDR3 DNA: TGTGCCAGCAGCTCCAGGGTCAGCTCCTACGAGCAGTACTTC. Translated, it gives CASSSRVSSYEQYF.

The chain employs TRBV6-4 and TRBJ2-1; TRBD2 matches at 8 bases. The CDR3 extends over 17 amino acids. Looked up from germline, CDR1 is MRHNA and CDR2 is SNTAGT. The V gene end was trimmed by 3 bases and the J gene end by 2 bases; junction bases not matched to a gene: 9. In DNA form, the CDR3 reads TGTGCCAGCAGTGATTCGAGCGGGACTAGGCCCTACAATGAGCAGTTCTTC. This encodes CASSDSSGTRPYNEQFF.

This chain uses TRBV10-3 with TRBJ2-3, with 7 bases lining up with TRBD2. The J segment lost 2 bases and the V segment lost 0 bases, leaving 5 bases of the junction unmatched. The germline V gene has CDR1 ENHRY and CDR2 SYGVKD. The CDR3 totals 16 residues. This CDR3 reads CAISESVGDYTDTQYF. The CDR3 DNA reads TGTGCCATCAGTGAGTCAGTTGGGGACTACACAGATACGCAGTATTTT.

CDR3 loop: CASSLAPRTAYNEQFF. DNA for the CDR3: TGTGCCAGCAGCTTAGCGCCCAGGACGGCCTACAATGAGCAGTTCTTC. This chain uses TRBV7-8 with TRBJ2-1; D uncertain. Germline V gene data show CDR1 as SGHVS and CDR2 as FQNEAQ. V gave up 0 bases and J gave up 2 bases, with 11 bases separating them. The CDR3 consists of 16 residues.

The chain carries TRBV9 and TRBJ2-1, with 11 bases lining up with TRBD2. This CDR3 contains 15 residues. Germline CDR1 SGDLS, CDR2 YYNGEE. J was trimmed by 8 bases and V by 0 bases; bases with no gene match: 4. CDR3 bases: TGTGCCAGCAGCGTAGAGGGACTAGCGGAAGATGAGCAGTTCTTC. It specifies CASSVEGLAEDEQFF.

The V and J genes are TRBV4-2 and TRBJ2-1; D is ambiguous. CDR3 size: 12 residues. V was cut by 1 base and J by 9 bases, with 7 bases left in between. Germline V CDR1 and CDR2: LGHNA, YNFKEQ. The CDR3: CASSQGAVEQFF. In nucleotides, the CDR3 is TGTGCCAGCAGCCAAGGGGCGGTTGAGCAGTTCTTC.

J is TRBJ1-1 and V is TRBV7-2; tentatively, D is TRBD1 (6 bases). The CDR3 runs 14 residues. Germline CDR1 is SGHTA and CDR2 is FQGNSA. With 5 bases removed from V and 1 base from J, the gap between germline ends came to 11 bases. CDR3 bases: TGTGCCAGCAGCCCCGACAGGAAGAACACTGAAGCTTTCTTT. It is translated as CASSPDRKNTEAFF.

The chain recombines TRBV28 with TRBJ2-3; D not certain. This CDR3 comprises 16 residues. Germline V gives CDR1 MDHEN, CDR2 SYDVKM. The V and J ends lost 6 bases and 4 bases respectively, with 20 bases between them. CDR3 in amino acids: CASSPERRPVSDTQYF. The CDR3, as DNA: TGTGCCAGCAGCCCTGAGAGGAGACCGGTCTCAGATACGCAGTATTTT.

With regard to this clone: The junction departs from the called germline gene at one end, perhaps through a read error. The chain recombines TRBV6-5 with TRBJ1-1; tentative D call: TRBD1 (5 bases). Per germline, CDR1 MNHEY and CDR2 SVGAGI. The CDR3 length is 15 residues. The DNA for the CDR3 is TGTGCCAACAGTCCGAAGACAGTTCGGAACACTGAAGCTTTCTTT. Translating it yields CANSPKTVRNTEAFF.

This clone was observed once. The chain's CDR3 is CASSASPGGVDEKLFF. The CDR3 DNA is TGTGCCAGCAGCGCGTCCCCCGGGGGGGTAGATGAAAAACTGTTTTTT. This sequence joins TRBV5-4 and TRBJ1-4; D possibly corresponds to TRBD1 (5 bases). Germline V CDR1 and CDR2: SGHNT, YYREEE (reference sequence). The germline V and J ends were trimmed by 4 bases and 6 bases, with 19 bases remaining between them. CDR3 length: 16 residues. The full variable domain, in which reference TRBV5-4 and TRBJ1-4 provide the parts outside the CDR3, is ETGVTQSPTHLIKTRGQQVTLRCSSQSGHNTVSWYQQALGQGPQFIFQYYREEENGRGNFPPRFSGLQFPNYSSELNVNALELDDSALYLCASSASPGGVDEKLFFGSGTQLSVL.

The chain carries TRBV28 and TRBJ2-1; weak D call: TRBD2 (5 bases). The CDR3 contains 14 residues. Trimming left V 7 bases short and J 4 bases short, with 14 bases between. Germline values: CDR1 MDHEN, CDR2 SYDVKM. In DNA form, the CDR3 reads TGTGCCAGCATCAAGCACGGGGTATACAATGAGCAGTTCTTC. As protein: CASIKHGVYNEQFF.